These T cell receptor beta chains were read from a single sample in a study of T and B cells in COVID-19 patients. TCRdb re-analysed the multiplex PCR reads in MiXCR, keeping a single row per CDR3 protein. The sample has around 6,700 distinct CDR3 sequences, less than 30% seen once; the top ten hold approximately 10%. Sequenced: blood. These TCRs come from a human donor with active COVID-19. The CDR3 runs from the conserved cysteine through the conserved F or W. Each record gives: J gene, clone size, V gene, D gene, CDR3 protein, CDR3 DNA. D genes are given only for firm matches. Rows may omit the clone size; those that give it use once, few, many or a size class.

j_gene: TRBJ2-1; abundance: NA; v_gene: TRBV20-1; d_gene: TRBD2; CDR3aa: CSARNLKHSGRHNEQFF; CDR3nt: TGCAGTGCTAGAAATCTTAAGCATAGCGGGAGGCACAATGAGCAGTTCTTC
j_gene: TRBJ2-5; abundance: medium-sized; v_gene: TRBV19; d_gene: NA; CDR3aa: CASKRSGIQETQYF; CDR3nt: TGTGCCAGTAAAAGGTCGGGGATCCAAGAGACCCAGTACTTC
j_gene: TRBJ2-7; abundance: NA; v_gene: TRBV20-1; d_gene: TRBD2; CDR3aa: CSAREAGVEQYF; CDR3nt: TGCAGTGCCCGGGAGGCGGGAGTCGAGCAGTACTTC
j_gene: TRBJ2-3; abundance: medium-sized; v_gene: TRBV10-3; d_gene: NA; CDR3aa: CAISVTNSRGVHTDTQYF; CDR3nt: TGTGCCATCAGTGTTACAAACTCCAGGGGCGTACACACAGATACGCAGTATTTT
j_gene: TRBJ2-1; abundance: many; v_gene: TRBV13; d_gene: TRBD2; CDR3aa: CASSFRAGTSPHEQFF; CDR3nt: TGTGCCAGCAGCTTCCGAGCCGGGACTAGCCCTCATGAGCAGTTCTTC
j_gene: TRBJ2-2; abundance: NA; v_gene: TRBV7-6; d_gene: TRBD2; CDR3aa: CASSLISGRAGTGELFF; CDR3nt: TGTGCCAGCAGCTTGATTAGCGGGAGGGCCGGCACCGGGGAGCTGTTTTTT
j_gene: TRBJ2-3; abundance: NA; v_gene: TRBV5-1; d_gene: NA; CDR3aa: CASSLDPSTDTQYF; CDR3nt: TGCGCCAGCAGCTTGGACCCTAGCACAGATACGCAGTATTTT
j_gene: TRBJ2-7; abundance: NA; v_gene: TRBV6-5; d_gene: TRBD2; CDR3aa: CASSTTSGATYEQYF; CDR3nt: TGTGCCAGCAGTACCACTAGCGGGGCCACCTACGAGCAGTACTTC
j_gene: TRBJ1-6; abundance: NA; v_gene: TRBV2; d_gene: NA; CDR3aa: CASSESHGAYNSPLHF; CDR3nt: TGTGCCAGCAGTGAATCCCACGGCGCCTATAATTCACCCCTCCACTTT
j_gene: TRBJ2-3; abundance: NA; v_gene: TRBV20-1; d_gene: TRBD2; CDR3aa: CSARLAGGDTQYF; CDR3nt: TGCAGTGCTAGACTAGCGGGAGGAGATACGCAGTATTTT
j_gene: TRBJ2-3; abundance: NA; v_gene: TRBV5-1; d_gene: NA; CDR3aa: CVSSLALQMDLLIADTQYF; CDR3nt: TGCGTCAGCAGCTTGGCCTTGCAGATGGACCTCCTGATCGCAGATACGCAGTATTTT
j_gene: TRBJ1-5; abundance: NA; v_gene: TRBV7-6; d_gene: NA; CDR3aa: CASSLDGGKSQHF; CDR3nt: TGTGCCAGCAGCTTGGACGGGGGGAAGTCCCAGCATTTT
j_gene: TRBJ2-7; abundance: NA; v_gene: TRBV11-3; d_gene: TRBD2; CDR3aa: CASSHWTSGSYEQYF; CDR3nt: TGTGCCAGCAGCCACTGGACTAGCGGGAGCTACGAGCAGTACTTC
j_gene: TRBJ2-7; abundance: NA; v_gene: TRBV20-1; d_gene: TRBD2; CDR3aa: CSARSQRTSGSSYEQYF; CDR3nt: TGCAGTGCTAGATCCCAAAGGACTAGCGGGAGTTCCTACGAGCAGTACTTC
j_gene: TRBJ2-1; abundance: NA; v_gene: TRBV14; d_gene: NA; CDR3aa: CASSQAIGNEQFF; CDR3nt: TGTGCCAGCAGCCAAGCAATTGGGAATGAGCAGTTCTTC
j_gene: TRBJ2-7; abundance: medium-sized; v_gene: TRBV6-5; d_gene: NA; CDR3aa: CASSYSYRATYEQYF; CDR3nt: TGTGCCAGCAGTTACTCTTACAGGGCCACTTACGAGCAGTACTTC
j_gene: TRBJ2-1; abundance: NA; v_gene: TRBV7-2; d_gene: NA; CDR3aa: CASSLDGAVEGEQFF; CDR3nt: TGTGCCAGCAGCTTAGACGGAGCGGTTGAGGGTGAGCAGTTCTTC
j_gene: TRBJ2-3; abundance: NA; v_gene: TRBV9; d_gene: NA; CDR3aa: CASSVAPQRAYSTDTQYF; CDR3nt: TGTGCCAGCAGCGTAGCCCCCCAGCGGGCATATAGCACAGATACGCAGTATTTT
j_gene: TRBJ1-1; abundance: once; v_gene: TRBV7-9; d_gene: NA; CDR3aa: CASSPHIPEAFF; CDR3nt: TGTGCCAGCAGTCCTCATATCCCTGAAGCTTTCTTT
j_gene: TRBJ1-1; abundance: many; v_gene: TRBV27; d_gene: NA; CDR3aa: CASSFQAGLGTEAFF; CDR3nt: TGTGCCAGCAGTTTCCAGGCAGGGTTGGGCACTGAAGCTTTCTTT
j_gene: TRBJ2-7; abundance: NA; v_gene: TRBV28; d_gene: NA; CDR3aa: CASSLAAGQYF; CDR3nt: TGTGCCAGCAGTTTAGCAGCGGGCCAGTACTTC
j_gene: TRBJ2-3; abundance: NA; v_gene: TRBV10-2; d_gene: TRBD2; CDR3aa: CASRVAGADTQYF; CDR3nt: TGCGCCAGCAGAGTAGCGGGAGCGGATACGCAGTATTTT
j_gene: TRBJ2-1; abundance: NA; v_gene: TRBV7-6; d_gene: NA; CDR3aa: CASSLVGDTQFF; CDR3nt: TGTGCCAGCAGCTTAGTTGGGGACACGCAGTTCTTC
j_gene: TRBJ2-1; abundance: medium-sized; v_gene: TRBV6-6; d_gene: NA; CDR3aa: CASRGAGDSYNEQFF; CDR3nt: TGTGCCAGCCGCGGGGCAGGAGACTCCTACAATGAGCAGTTCTTC
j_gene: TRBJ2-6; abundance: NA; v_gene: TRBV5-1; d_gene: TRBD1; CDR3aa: CASGTDVSGANVLTF; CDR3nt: TGCGCCAGCGGGACAGATGTCTCTGGGGCCAACGTCCTGACTTTC
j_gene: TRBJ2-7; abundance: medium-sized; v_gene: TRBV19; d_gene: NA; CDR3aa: CASSIGSSGVREQYF; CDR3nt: TGTGCCAGTAGTATAGGGAGTTCGGGGGTTCGCGAGCAGTACTTC
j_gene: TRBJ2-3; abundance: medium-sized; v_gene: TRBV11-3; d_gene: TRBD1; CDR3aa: CASSATGGGWADTQYF; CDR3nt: TGTGCCAGCAGCGCCACAGGGGGAGGTTGGGCAGATACGCAGTATTTT
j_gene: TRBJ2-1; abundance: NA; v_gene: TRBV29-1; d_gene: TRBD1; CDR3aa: CSVGGDTGTGYNEQFF; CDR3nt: TGCAGCGTTGGAGGGGATACCGGGACAGGGTACAATGAGCAGTTCTTC
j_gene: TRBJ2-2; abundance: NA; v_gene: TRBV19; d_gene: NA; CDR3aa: CASSILFGQGGTGELFF; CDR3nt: TGTGCCAGTAGTATATTATTCGGCCAGGGGGGCACCGGGGAGCTGTTTTTT
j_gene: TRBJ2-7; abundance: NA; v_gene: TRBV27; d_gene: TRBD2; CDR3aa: CASSDRGLAGPYEQYF; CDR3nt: TGTGCCAGCAGTGATCGGGGACTAGCGGGGCCCTACGAGCAGTACTTC
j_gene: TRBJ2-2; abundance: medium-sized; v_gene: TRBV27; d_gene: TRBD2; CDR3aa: CASRRTSGRATTGELFF; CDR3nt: TGTGCCAGCAGACGGACTAGCGGGAGGGCGACCACCGGGGAGCTGTTTTTT
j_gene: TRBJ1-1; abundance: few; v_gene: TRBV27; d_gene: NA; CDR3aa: CASSYFSFGNTEAFF; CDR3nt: TGTGCCAGCAGTTACTTTAGTTTTGGCAACACTGAAGCTTTCTTT
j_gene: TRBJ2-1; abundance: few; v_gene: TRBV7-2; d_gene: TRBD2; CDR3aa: CASQREISYNEQFF; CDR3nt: TGTGCCAGCCAGCGGGAGATCTCTTACAATGAGCAGTTCTTC
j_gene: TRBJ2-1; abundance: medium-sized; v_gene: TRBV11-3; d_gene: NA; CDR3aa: CASTLLNGNGEQFF; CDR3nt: TGTGCCAGCACCCTGTTGAACGGGAATGGAGAGCAGTTCTTC